These T cell receptor beta chains were read from a single sample in a study of blood T cell repertoires in COVID-19. Some clones are missing from TCRdb's copy, which holds only in-frame ones; the method was immunoSEQ multiplex PCR. The sample holds a few hundred thousand clones, about 82% seen once. Source material: peripheral blood. These receptors were taken from a woman between 50 and 59 years old with acute or convalescent COVID-19. Both conserved end residues are part of each CDR3. The order of the fields is clone size, V gene, J gene, D gene, CDR3 protein, CDR3 DNA. The D gene is left open where the match is weak. Size tells how often a clone was seen (once, few, many) or the class of an expanded clone, and some rows leave it out.

.	TRBV7-9	TRBJ2-3	.	CASSSGTVRDTQYF	TGTGCCAGCAGCTCAGGGACTGTCAGAGATACGCAGTATTTT
.	TRBV28	TRBJ2-7	.	CASGSGADYEQYF	TGTGCCAGCGGGTCAGGGGCCGACTACGAGCAGTACTTC
.	TRBV7-3	TRBJ1-6	TRBD1	CASSRTGTEDSPLHF	TGTGCCAGCAGCCGGACCGGGACAGAAGATTCACCCCTCCACTTT
.	TRBV10-3	TRBJ2-7	.	CAISRTLSEQYF	TGTGCCATCAGTAGGACTCTTAGCGAGCAGTACTTC
.	TRBV7-9	TRBJ2-6	.	CASSFGTWASGANVLTF	TGTGCCAGCAGCTTCGGGACTTGGGCGTCAGGGGCCAACGTCCTGACTTTC
.	TRBV9	TRBJ2-7	TRBD2	CASSLTSGSYNEQYF	TGTGCCAGCAGCTTGACTAGCGGGAGTTACAACGAGCAGTACTTC
few	TRBV2	TRBJ1-4	.	CASSESEKLFF	TGTGCCAGCAGTGAATCGGAAAAACTGTTTTTT
once	TRBV28	TRBJ1-1	TRBD1	CASSPTTGVTEAFF	TGTGCCAGCAGTCCCACGACAGGGGTCACTGAAGCTTTCTTT
once	TRBV7-3	TRBJ2-7	TRBD1	CASSRDPPGTGAYEQYF	TGTGCCAGCAGCCGCGACCCCCCGGGAACAGGGGCCTACGAGCAGTACTTC
.	TRBV7-6	TRBJ2-1	.	CASSPPARAGINEQFF	TGTGCCAGCAGCCCTCCTGCTAGGGCGGGGATCAATGAGCAGTTCTTC
few	TRBV18	TRBJ1-1	.	CASSPRLTVLSTEAFF	TGTGCCAGCTCACCACGCTTGACAGTTTTGTCAACTGAAGCTTTCTTT
once	TRBV12-3/TRBV12-4	TRBJ1-2	.	CASSSQGDYGYTF	TGTGCCAGCAGTTCACAGGGTGACTATGGCTACACCTTC
.	TRBV28	TRBJ2-7	.	CASSLFGQIYEQYF	TGTGCCAGCAGTTTATTCGGACAGATCTACGAGCAGTACTTC
.	TRBV4-1	TRBJ2-1	.	CASSQPPSVAGNEQFF	TGCGCCAGCAGCCAGCCCCCTTCCGTGGCGGGCAATGAGCAGTTCTTC
once	TRBV7-2	TRBJ2-7	.	CASSLAPLPGLSDEQYF	TGTGCCAGCAGCTTAGCCCCTCTGCCCGGTCTCTCCGACGAGCAGTACTTC
.	TRBV12-5	TRBJ1-2	TRBD1	CASGFAVLDRGPVNGYTF	TGTGCTAGTGGTTTCGCCGTACTCGACAGGGGGCCGGTTAATGGCTACACCTTC
.	TRBV28	TRBJ2-4	TRBD2	CASSPRTSGSSGAKNIQYF	TGTGCCAGCAGTCCAAGGACTAGCGGGAGCTCCGGAGCCAAAAACATTCAGTACTTC